The clone carrying this TCR beta chain was recorded once. The junction differs from germline at one of its ends, possibly a read error. This entry is derived from a study of tumor-infiltrating lymphocytes in primary liver carcinoma. Study-wide context: Stage T1-T3 N0M0 tumors measured about 4.2 to 10 cm at most.

The authors made TCR beta cDNA from about 500 ng total RNA with a constant-region primer. Library construction for TCR beta comprised three nested multiplex PCR rounds performed with slightly modified ARM-PCR. In the first two PCR rounds, TRBV1-TRBV30 forward primers were paired with a C-beta reverse primer, and each round lasted about 9 cycles. TCRdb reprocessed the multiplex PCR reads via MiXCR and lists one record per CDR3 protein. The data show about 43,000 distinct CDR3 sequences, approximately 70% seen once. The CDR3 totals 17 residues. Germline V CDR1 and CDR2: SGHNT, YYREEE (reference sequence). Both RNA and DNA were isolated together from approximately 20-30 mg of bulk tissue that had not been sorted. Patients were treatment-naive with chronic HBV infection.

This TCR came from a man in his forties or fifties with primary liver carcinoma and hepatitis B virus infection. Material: liver tumor tissue from sampling region 2. Subset of the sample: tumor region T2, inferior pole. This rearrangement joins TRBV5-4 to TRBJ2-6, with D possibly matching TRBD1 (5 bases). The CDR3 sequence is CASGPGSFFSGANVLTF. CDR3 coding DNA: TGTGCCAGCGGCCCCGGATCTTTCTTCTCTGGGGCAAACGTCCTGACTTTC. Full variable domain (remainder filled in from reference TRBV5-4 and TRBJ2-6): ETGVTQSPTHLIKTRGQQVTLRCSSQSGHNTVSWYQQALGQGPQFIFQYYREEENGRGNFPPRFSGLQFPNYSSELNVNALELDDSALYLCASGPGSFFSGANVLTFGAGSRLTVL.